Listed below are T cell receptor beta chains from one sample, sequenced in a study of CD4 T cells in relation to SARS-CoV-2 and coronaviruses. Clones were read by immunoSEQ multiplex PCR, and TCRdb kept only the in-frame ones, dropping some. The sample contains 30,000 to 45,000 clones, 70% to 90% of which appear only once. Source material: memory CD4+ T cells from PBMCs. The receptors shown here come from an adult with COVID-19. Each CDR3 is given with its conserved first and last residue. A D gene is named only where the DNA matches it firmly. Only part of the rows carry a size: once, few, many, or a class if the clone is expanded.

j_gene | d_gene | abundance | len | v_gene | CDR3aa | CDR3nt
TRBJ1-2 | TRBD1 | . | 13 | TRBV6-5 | CASSRTGSDGYTF | TGTGCCAGCAGCCGGACAGGTTCGGATGGCTACACCTTC
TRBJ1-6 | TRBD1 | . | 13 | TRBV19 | CATQGARNSPLHF | TGTGCCACGCAGGGGGCGCGTAATTCACCCCTCCACTTT
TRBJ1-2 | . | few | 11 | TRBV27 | CASIPGGGYTF | TGTGCCAGTATCCCGGGAGGCGGCTACACCTTC
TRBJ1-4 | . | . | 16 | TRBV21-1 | CASSKAHPRGGEKLFF | TGTGCCAGCAGCAAAGCGCACCCCAGGGGCGGTGAAAAACTGTTTTTT
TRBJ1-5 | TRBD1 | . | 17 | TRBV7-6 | CASSASPGQGSNQPQHF | TGTGCCAGCAGCGCGAGCCCGGGACAGGGGAGCAATCAGCCCCAGCATTTT
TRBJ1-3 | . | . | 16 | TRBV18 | CASSPPSHLSGNTIYF | TGTGCCAGCTCACCACCGTCCCATCTCTCTGGAAACACCATATATTTT
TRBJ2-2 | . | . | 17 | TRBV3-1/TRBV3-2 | CASSQDVVLANTGELFF | TGTGCCAGCAGCCAAGACGTCGTTCTAGCGAACACCGGGGAGCTGTTTTTT
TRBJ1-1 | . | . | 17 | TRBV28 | CASRPLQGKRENTEAFF | TGTGCCAGCAGACCCCTCCAGGGGAAGAGGGAGAACACTGAAGCTTTCTTT
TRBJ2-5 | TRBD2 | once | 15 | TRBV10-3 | CAGGAGLDDQETQYF | TGTGCCGGTGGTGCCGGACTAGACGATCAAGAGACCCAGTACTTC
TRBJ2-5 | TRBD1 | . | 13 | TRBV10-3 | CAISPGTGETQYF | TGTGCCATCAGCCCTGGGACAGGAGAGACCCAGTACTTC
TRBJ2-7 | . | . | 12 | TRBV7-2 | CASSSLGGVVSF | TGTGCCAGCAGCTCCCTAGGGGGGGTAGTTTCCTTC
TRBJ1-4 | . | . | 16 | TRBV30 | CAWSSRGGRGNEKLFF | TGTGCCTGGAGTTCCAGGGGCGGAAGGGGGAATGAAAAACTGTTTTTT
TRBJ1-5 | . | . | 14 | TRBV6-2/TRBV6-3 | CASSYSTANQPQHF | TGTGCCAGCAGTTACTCGACAGCCAATCAGCCCCAGCATTTT
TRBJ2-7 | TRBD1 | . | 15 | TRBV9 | CASSPPGQGAREQYF | TGTGCCAGCAGCCCTCCGGGGCAGGGGGCGCGCGAGCAGTACTTC
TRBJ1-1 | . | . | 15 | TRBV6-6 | CASSYDSFGGSEAFF | TGTGCCAGCAGTTACGATTCATTTGGGGGGAGTGAAGCTTTCTTT
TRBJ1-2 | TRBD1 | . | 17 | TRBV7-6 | CASSLAGTGGAPYGYTF | TGTGCCAGCAGCTTAGCCGGGACAGGGGGCGCCCCCTATGGCTACACCTTC
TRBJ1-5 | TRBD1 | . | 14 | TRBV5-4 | CASSKDRTNQPQHF | TGTGCCAGCAGCAAGGACAGGACTAATCAGCCCCAGCATTTT
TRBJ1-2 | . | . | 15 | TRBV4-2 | CASSQERAAHYGYTF | TGTGCCAGCAGCCAAGAGAGGGCAGCGCACTATGGCTACACCTTC
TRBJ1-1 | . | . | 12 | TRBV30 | CAGRQADTEAFF | TGTGCAGGCAGACAGGCTGACACTGAAGCTTTCTTT
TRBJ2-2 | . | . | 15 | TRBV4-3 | CASSTGQLQTGELFF | TGCGCCAGCAGCACTGGACAGCTACAGACCGGGGAGCTGTTTTTT
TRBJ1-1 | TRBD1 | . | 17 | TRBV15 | CATSSRDSRSWNTEAFF | TGTGCCACCAGCAGCCGGGACAGCCGTTCTTGGAACACTGAAGCTTTCTTT
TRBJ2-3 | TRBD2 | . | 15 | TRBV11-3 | CASSVRSGATDTQYF | TGTGCCAGCAGCGTCAGAAGCGGGGCCACAGATACGCAGTATTTT
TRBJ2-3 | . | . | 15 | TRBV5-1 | CASSLRDLGTDTQYF | TGCGCCAGCAGCCTCAGGGATCTCGGCACAGATACGCAGTATTTT
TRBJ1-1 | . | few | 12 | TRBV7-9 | CASSSVGIEAFF | TGTGCCAGCAGCTCCGTGGGGATTGAAGCTTTCTTT
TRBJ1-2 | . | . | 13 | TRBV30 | CAWSVRELYGYTF | TGTGCCTGGAGTGTACGGGAACTCTATGGCTACACCTTC
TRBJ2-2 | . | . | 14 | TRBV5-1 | CASSLVLNTGELFF | TGCGCCAGCAGCTTGGTTCTGAACACCGGGGAGCTGTTTTTT
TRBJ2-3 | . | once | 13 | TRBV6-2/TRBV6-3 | CASSYFSTDTQYF | TGTGCCAGCAGTTACTTTAGCACAGATACGCAGTATTTT
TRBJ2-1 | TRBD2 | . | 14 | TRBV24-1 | CATRSGGDSSEQFF | TGTGCCACCAGGAGCGGGGGGGACTCCAGTGAGCAGTTCTTC
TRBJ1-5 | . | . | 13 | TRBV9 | CASSVATGQPQHF | TGTGCCAGCAGCGTAGCTACAGGTCAGCCCCAGCATTTT
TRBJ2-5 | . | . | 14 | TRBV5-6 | CASSPVGTGETQYF | TGTGCCAGCAGCCCAGTCGGGACGGGAGAGACCCAGTACTTC
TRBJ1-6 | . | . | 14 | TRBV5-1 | CASSLDRGNSPLHF | TGCGCCAGCAGCTTGGACAGAGGGAATTCACCCCTCCACTTT
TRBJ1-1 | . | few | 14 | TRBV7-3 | CASSGPEANTEAFF | TGTGCCAGCAGCGGGCCGGAGGCGAACACTGAAGCTTTCTTT
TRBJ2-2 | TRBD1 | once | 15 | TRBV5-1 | CASNKQGFNTGELFF | TGCGCCAGCAACAAACAGGGGTTCAACACCGGGGAGCTGTTTTTT
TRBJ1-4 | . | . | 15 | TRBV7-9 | CASSRGAGESEKLFF | TGTGCCAGCAGCCGCGGGGCGGGGGAGAGTGAAAAACTGTTTTTT
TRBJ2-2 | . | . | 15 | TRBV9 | CASSVAATNTGELFF | TGTGCCAGCAGCGTAGCCGCGACGAACACCGGGGAGCTGTTTTTT
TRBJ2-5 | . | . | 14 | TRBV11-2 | CASSLSRGRETQYF | TGTGCCAGCAGCTTAAGCCGGGGTCGGGAGACCCAGTACTTC
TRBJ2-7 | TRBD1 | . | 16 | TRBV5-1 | CASSPGTERNYYEQYF | TGCGCCAGCAGCCCCGGGACAGAACGAAACTACTACGAGCAGTACTTC
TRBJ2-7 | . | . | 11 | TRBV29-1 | CSVSHSGEQYF | TGCAGCGTTTCCCATAGTGGCGAGCAGTACTTC
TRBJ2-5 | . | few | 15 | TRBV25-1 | CASSEGDGRRETQYF | TGTGCCAGCAGTGAAGGGGACGGACGTCGGGAGACCCAGTACTTC
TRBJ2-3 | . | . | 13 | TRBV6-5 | CASGGGGSDTQYF | TGTGCCAGCGGAGGGGGGGGTTCAGATACGCAGTATTTT
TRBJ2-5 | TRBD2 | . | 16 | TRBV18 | CASSPGLAGAGGTQYF | TGTGCCAGCTCACCCGGACTAGCGGGGGCCGGGGGGACCCAGTACTTC
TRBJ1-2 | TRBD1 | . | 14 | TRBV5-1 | CASSLAGTAGGYTF | TGCGCCAGCAGCTTGGCCGGGACAGCAGGAGGCTACACCTTC
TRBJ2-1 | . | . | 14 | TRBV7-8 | CASSLWGEYNEQFF | TGTGCCAGCAGCTTATGGGGAGAATACAATGAGCAGTTCTTC
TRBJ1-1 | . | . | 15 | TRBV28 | CASSFQGWKNTEAFF | TGTGCCAGCAGTTTTCAGGGGTGGAAGAACACTGAAGCTTTCTTT
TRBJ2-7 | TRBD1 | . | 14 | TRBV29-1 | CSVVGQAYSYEQYF | TGCAGCGTTGTGGGACAGGCCTACTCCTACGAGCAGTACTTC
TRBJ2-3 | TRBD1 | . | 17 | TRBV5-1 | CASRPPRQGPSTDTQYF | TGCGCCAGCAGACCACCCCGACAGGGACCAAGCACAGATACGCAGTATTTT
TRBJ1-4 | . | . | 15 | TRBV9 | CASSTRQLTNEKLFF | TGTGCCAGCAGCACAAGACAGTTAACTAATGAAAAACTGTTTTTT
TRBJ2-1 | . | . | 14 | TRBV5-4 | CASSLASSYNEQFF | TGTGCCAGCAGCTTGGCTAGCTCCTACAATGAGCAGTTCTTC
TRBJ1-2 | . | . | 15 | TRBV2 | CASSEFLGQNYGYTF | TGTGCCAGCAGTGAATTTTTAGGGCAGAACTATGGCTACACCTTC
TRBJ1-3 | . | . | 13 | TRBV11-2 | CASSAGPGNTIYF | TGTGCCAGCAGCGCGGGTCCCGGAAACACCATATATTTT
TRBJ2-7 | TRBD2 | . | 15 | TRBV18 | CASSPSSGGSNEQYF | TGTGCCAGCTCACCCTCTAGCGGGGGTTCCAACGAGCAGTACTTC
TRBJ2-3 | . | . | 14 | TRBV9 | CASTPGDRTDTQYF | TGTGCCAGCACGCCCGGGGACCGCACAGATACGCAGTATTTT
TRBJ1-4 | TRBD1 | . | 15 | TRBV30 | CAWSRDRGRGEKLFF | TGTGCCTGGAGTAGGGACAGGGGGCGAGGGGAAAAACTGTTTTTT
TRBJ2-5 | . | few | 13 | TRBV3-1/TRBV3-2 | CASSQGRQETQYF | TGTGCCAGCAGCCAGGGCAGACAAGAGACCCAGTACTTC